The next 19 T cell receptor beta chains were all read from a single sample in a study of blood T cells in healthy people across ages. The authors ran a second PCR of about 6 to 12 cycles using a sample-barcoded 5' primer and a J-beta primer mix. A single record per CDR3 protein comes from TCRdb applying MiXCR to the 5' RACE reads. The table records 1.5 million to 2 million distinct CDR3 sequences, 28% of them present only once. Input material: blood. The receptors were gathered from a woman in her 30s in good health.

This clonotype was picked up a small number of times. V gene TRBV7-2 combines with J gene TRBJ2-2, with 9 bases identical to TRBD2. CDR1 and CDR2 (germline): SGHTA, FQGNSA. After removal of 8 bases from V and 5 bases from J, the junction contained 9 bases not matched to a gene. This CDR3 spans 15 amino acids. CDR3 protein: CASAPGTSLTGELFF. CDR3 DNA sequence: TGTGCCAGCGCCCCAGGGACTAGCTTAACCGGGGAGCTGTTTTTT.

A note on this clonotype: Compared with germline, one end of the junction differs, possibly owing to a read error. The chain has TRBV28 and TRBJ2-1, with D possibly TRBD2 on 5 matching bases. Germline CDR1 is MDHEN and CDR2 is SYDVKM. This CDR3 has 15 amino acids. The CDR3: CASSLSGVRPYEQDF. In DNA form, the CDR3 reads TGTGCCAGCAGTTTGTCCGGGGTTCGCCCCTACGAGCAGGACTTC.

About this clonotype: Being one base from a much bigger clone, this may be a read error. The chain combines TRBV5-1 with TRBJ2-7; the D is unclear. The CDR3 covers 12 residues. CDR1 and CDR2 (germline): SGHRS, YFSETQ. Here the CDR3 reads CTSSSSAHEQYF. CDR3 coding DNA: TGCACCAGCAGCTCCTCGGCCCACGAGCAGTACTTC.

This chain joins TRBV6-5 and TRBJ1-1; D remains ambiguous. Germline V CDR1 and CDR2: MNHEY, SVGAGI. Trimming left V 1 base short and J 4 bases short, with 7 bases between. This CDR3 spans 13 amino acids. The CDR3 DNA follows: TGTGCCAGCAGTTACTGGCGCGGCACTGAAGCTTTCTTT. Amino acids: CASSYWRGTEAFF.

Comment on this clonotype: A much larger clone lies a single base off, so this may be a read error. The J gene is TRBJ2-1, the V gene TRBV20-1; TRBD2 matches at 11 bases. The J call could be wrong; TRBJ2-7 is a better fit for the DNA end. Looked up from germline, CDR1 is DFQATT and CDR2 is SNEGSKA (reference sequence). The CDR3 length is 16 residues. The CDR3 protein is CSAPRLAGIGSNEQYF. CDR3 nucleotides: TGCAGTGCGCCCCGACTAGCGGGAATCGGCAGCAATGAGCAGTACTTC.

V and J are TRBV15 and TRBJ2-7; 10 bases match TRBD2. V shed 1 base, J shed 5 bases, and the junction held 8 bases outside the gene matches. CDR3 length: 16 residues. The germline gives CDR1 LNHNV, CDR2 YYDKDF (reference sequence). The CDR3 DNA reads as TGTGCCACCAGCAGAGCTAGCGGGAGCGGTCTCCACGAGCAGTACTTC. Its translation is CATSRASGSGLHEQYF.

V is TRBV24-1 and J is TRBJ2-1, with 7 nucleotides matching TRBD1. The J segment lost 2 bases and the V segment lost 4 bases, leaving 4 bases of the junction unmatched. The CDR3 is made up of 15 amino acids. Per the germline V gene, CDR1 is KGHDR and CDR2 is SFDVKD. The DNA for the CDR3 is TGTGCCACCAGTGACCCCGGGACAGCCTACAATGAGCAGTTCTTC. It yields the protein CATSDPGTAYNEQFF.

The J gene is TRBJ2-5, the V gene TRBV9, with D unclear. Matching the DNA end better, TRBJ2-7 makes the J call doubtful. This CDR3 spans 16 amino acids. CDR1 and CDR2 from the germline V gene are SGDLS and YYNGEE. CDR3 nucleotide sequence: TGTGCCAGCAGCGTAGTTTTCGCTACCTTTAGGTCCGAGCAGTACTTC. Residues: CASSVVFATFRSEQYF.

The rearrangement joins TRBV9 to TRBJ1-3, with no clear D. V was clipped by 7 bases and J by 6 bases, with 17 bases between them. CDR1 and CDR2 (germline): SGDLS, YYNGEE. CDR3 length equals 14 residues. The chain's CDR3 is CASSGRADENTIYF. The CDR3, as DNA: TGTGCCAGCTCTGGTAGGGCAGACGAAAACACCATATATTTT.

The J gene is TRBJ1-6, the V gene TRBV15, with D possibly TRBD1 on 5 matching bases. The V end was cut by 3 bases, the J end by 7 bases, with 13 bases between. This CDR3 comprises 15 residues. Germline V lookup: CDR1 LNHNV, CDR2 YYDKDF (reference sequence). The CDR3: CATSRETGGNSPLHF. The CDR3 region has the DNA TGTGCCACCAGCAGGGAGACGGGGGGAAATTCACCCCTCCACTTT.

The chain uses TRBV11-2 and TRBJ2-6, with D unclear. Germline CDR1 reads SGHAT; CDR2 reads FQNNGV. V gave up 5 bases and J gave up 4 bases, with 15 bases separating them. The CDR3 runs to 16 residues. CDR3 DNA: TGTGCCAGCAGCGTAAACCTAAGGGCCGGGGCCAACGTCCTGACTTTC. This encodes CASSVNLRAGANVLTF.

This chain uses TRBV6-5 with TRBJ2-1; TRBD2 matches 13 bases. Germline V lookup: CDR1 MNHEY, CDR2 SVGAGI. This CDR3 spans 17 amino acids. V dropped 4 bases and J dropped 3; count of bases not matched to a gene: 6. The CDR3 sequence: CASSSARTSGSYNEQFF. As DNA, the CDR3 is TGTGCCAGCAGTTCCGCGCGGACTAGCGGGAGCTACAATGAGCAGTTCTTC.

This clonotype has at least ten counts. The V call is TRBV5-4, the J call TRBJ2-5, with 9 bases aligning to TRBD1. With V trimmed by 4 bases and J by 4 bases, 8 bases remained unmatched. The CDR3 has 15 amino acids. The V gene's germline CDR1 is SGHNT and CDR2 YYREEE (reference sequence). CDR3 loop: CASSLDRGSGETQYF. In DNA form, the CDR3 reads TGTGCCAGCAGCCTTGACAGGGGGTCTGGAGAGACCCAGTACTTC.

This clonotype was picked up a small number of times. The V and J genes are TRBV12-3 or TRBV12-4 and TRBJ1-2; 10 bases agree with TRBD1. V lost 6 bases and J lost 6; bases outside the gene matches: 4. The length of the CDR3 is 13 residues. CDR3 sequence: CASRPGTGDGYTF. The CDR3 nucleotides read TGTGCCAGCAGGCCCGGGACAGGGGATGGCTACACCTTC.

This clonotype was counted a few times. V gene TRBV2 combines with J gene TRBJ1-6, with TRBD1 matching 11 bases. Germline V gene data show CDR1 as SNHLY and CDR2 as FYNNEI. Trimming at V came to 6 bases and at J to 6 bases, leaving 13 bases not matched to a gene. This CDR3 is 18 amino acids long. The CDR3 DNA is TGTGCCAGCAGCCCCCGAGGACAGGGGGCATTGGTTAATTCACCCCTCCACTTT. Protein product: CASSPRGQGALVNSPLHF. Complete variable domain (other parts from reference TRBV2 and TRBJ1-6): EPEVTQTPSHQVTQMGQEVILRCVPISNHLYFYWYRQILGQKVEFLVSFYNNEISEKSEIFDDQFSVERPDGSNFTLKIRSTKLEDSAMYFCASSPRGQGALVNSPLHFGNGTRLTVT.

The V and J genes are TRBV7-9 and TRBJ2-7; the D is unclear. The CDR3 contains 13 residues. Germline CDR1 is SEHNR and CDR2 is FQNEAQ (reference sequence). Trimming removed 4 bases from V and 5 bases from J, with 12 bases in between. CDR3 residues: CASSSHKRNEQYF. In DNA form, the CDR3 reads TGTGCCAGCAGCTCCCATAAAAGGAACGAGCAGTACTTC.

On this clonotype: A much larger clonotype is one base distant, so this may be a read error. The chain has TRBV5-1 and TRBJ2-7, with TRBD1 matching over 7 bases. This CDR3 is built from 15 residues. Germline V gene lookup returns CDR1 SGHRS and CDR2 YFSETQ. Here the CDR3 DNA reads TGCGCCAACAGCCCCGGGACAGATAACCCCTACGAGCAGTACTTC. It translates to CANSPGTDNPYEQYF.

The sample holds many counts of this clonotype. CDR3 bases: TGTGCCAGCAGCTTAGGTCTAGCGGACCCCTACGAGCAGTACTTC. Its protein is CASSLGLADPYEQYF. The chain is built from TRBV7-2 and TRBJ2-7; 7 positions match TRBD2. The CDR3 extends over 15 amino acids. The junction had 5 bases not matched to a gene; V was cut back by 1 base and J by 2 bases. Germline V gives CDR1 SGHTA, CDR2 FQGNSA.

The rearrangement uses TRBV2 and TRBJ2-1; 8 bases align to TRBD2. V was clipped by 7 bases and J by 10 bases; unmatched bases: 6. Germline V CDR1 and CDR2: SNHLY, FYNNEI. CDR3 length: 12 residues. The CDR3, as DNA: TGTGCCAGCACCTCGGGAGGGCGCGAGCAGTTCTTC. As protein: CASTSGGREQFF.